This T cell receptor beta chain was captured in a study of blood T cell repertoires in COVID-19. Per the original data handling: The authors estimated nucleated cell counts from reference gene primer amplification. This table comes from immunoSEQ multiplex PCR, and its TCRdb copy is limited to in-frame clones, with some not included. V and J calls and clone size are as listed in that table; D and trimming were resolved from the DNA. The data contain 40,000 to 50,000 clones, about 85% of them singletons. The germline V gene has CDR1 LNHDA and CDR2 SQIVND (reference sequence). The CDR3 spans 16 residues. Unmatched junction bases numbered 8, after V lost 2 bases and J lost 5 bases.

The rearrangement uses TRBV19 and TRBJ2-2; TRBD2 matches at 7 bases. The receptor was derived from a human donor in a cohort sampled during active COVID-19. Sequenced material: peripheral blood. In DNA, the CDR3 is TGTGCCAGTAGTATATATACGGGGGGAGGGACCGGGGAGCTGTTTTTT. Its protein is CASSIYTGGGTGELFF.